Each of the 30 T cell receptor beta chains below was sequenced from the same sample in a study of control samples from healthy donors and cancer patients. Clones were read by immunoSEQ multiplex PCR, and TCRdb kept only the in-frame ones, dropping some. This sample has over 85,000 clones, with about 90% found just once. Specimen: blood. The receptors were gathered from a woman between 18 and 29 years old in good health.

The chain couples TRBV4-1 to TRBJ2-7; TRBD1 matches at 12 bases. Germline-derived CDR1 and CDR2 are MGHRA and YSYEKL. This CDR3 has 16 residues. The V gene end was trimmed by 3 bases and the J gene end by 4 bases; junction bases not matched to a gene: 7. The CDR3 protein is CASSQAGTGGLYEQYF. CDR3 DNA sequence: TGCGCCAGCAGCCAGGCCGGGACAGGGGGCCTGTACGAGCAGTACTTC.

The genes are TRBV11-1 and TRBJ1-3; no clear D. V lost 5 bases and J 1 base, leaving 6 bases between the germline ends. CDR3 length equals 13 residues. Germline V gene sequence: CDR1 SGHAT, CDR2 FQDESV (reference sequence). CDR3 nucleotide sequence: TGTGCCAGCAGCACCCCGTCTGGAAACACCATATATTTT. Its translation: CASSTPSGNTIYF.

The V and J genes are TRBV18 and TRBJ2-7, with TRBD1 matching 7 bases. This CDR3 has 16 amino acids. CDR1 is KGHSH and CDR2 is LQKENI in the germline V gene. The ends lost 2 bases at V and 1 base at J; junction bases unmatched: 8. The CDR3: CASSPMVPGQSYEQYF. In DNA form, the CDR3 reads TGTGCCAGCTCACCAATGGTTCCGGGACAGTCCTACGAGCAGTACTTC.

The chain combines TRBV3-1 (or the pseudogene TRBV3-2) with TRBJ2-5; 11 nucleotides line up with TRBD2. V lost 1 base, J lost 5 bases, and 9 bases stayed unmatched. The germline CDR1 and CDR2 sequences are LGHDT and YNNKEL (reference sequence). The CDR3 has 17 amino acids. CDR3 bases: TGTGCCAGCAGCCAAGTAGGGACTAGCGGTTCGTGGGAGACCCAGTACTTC. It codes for CASSQVGTSGSWETQYF.

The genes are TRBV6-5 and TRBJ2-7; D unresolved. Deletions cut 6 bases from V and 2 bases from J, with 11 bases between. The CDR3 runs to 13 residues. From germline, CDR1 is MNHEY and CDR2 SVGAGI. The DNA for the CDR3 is TGTGCCAGCAGACCCACGGTCGCCTACGAGCAGTACTTC. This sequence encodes CASRPTVAYEQYF.

The chain's CDR3 is CASSEWDGYQPQHF. In DNA form, the CDR3 reads TGCGCCAGCAGTGAGTGGGACGGCTATCAGCCCCAGCATTTT. This chain joins TRBV10-2 and TRBJ1-5, with D tentatively TRBD1 (5 bases). Trimming shortened V by 1 base and J by 5 bases, and 9 bases separated the two germline ends. Germline lookup yields CDR1 WSHSY and CDR2 SAAADI. This CDR3 comprises 14 residues.

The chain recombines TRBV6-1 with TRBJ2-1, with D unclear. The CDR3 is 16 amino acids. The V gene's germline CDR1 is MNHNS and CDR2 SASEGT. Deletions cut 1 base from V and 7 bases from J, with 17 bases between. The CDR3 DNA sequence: TGTGCCAGCAGTGAAGACCGGACCCCAGTCGGGAATGAGCAGTTCTTC. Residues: CASSEDRTPVGNEQFF.

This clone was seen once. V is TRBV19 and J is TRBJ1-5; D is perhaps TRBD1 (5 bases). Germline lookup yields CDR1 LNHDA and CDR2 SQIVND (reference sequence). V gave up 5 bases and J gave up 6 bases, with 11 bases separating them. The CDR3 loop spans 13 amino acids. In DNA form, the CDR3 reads TGTGCCAGTAGTCTGCAGGGAGGTCAGCCCCAGCATTTT. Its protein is CASSLQGGQPQHF. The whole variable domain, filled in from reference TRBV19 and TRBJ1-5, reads DGGITQSPKYLFRKEGQNVTLSCEQNLNHDAMYWYRQDPGQGLRLIYYSQIVNDFQKGDIAEGYSVSREKKESFPLTVTSAQKNPTAFYLCASSLQGGQPQHFGDGTRLSIL.

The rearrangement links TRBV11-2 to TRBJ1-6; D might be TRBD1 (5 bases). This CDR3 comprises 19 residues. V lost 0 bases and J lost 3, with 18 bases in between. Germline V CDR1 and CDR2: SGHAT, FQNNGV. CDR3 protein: CASSLDSGHPRYYNSPLHF. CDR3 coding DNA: TGTGCCAGCAGCTTAGATTCGGGGCATCCAAGGTACTATAATTCACCCCTCCACTTT.

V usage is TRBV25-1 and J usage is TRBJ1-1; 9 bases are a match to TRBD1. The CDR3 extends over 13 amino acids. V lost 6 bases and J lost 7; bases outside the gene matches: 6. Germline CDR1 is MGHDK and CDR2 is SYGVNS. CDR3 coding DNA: TGTGCCAGCAGGCCCGGGACAGGGTTTGAAGCTTTCTTT. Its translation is CASRPGTGFEAFF.

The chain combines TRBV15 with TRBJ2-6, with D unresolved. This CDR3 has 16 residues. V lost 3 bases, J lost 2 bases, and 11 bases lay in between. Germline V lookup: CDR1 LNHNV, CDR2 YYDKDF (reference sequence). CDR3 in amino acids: CATSRAVDPGANVLTF. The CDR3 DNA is TGTGCCACCAGCAGGGCGGTGGACCCTGGGGCCAACGTCCTGACTTTC.

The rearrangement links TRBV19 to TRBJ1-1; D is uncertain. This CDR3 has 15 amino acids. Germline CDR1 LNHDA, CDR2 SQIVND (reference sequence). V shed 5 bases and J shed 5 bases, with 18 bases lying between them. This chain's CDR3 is CASSAGPATITEAFF. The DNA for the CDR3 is TGTGCCAGTAGTGCGGGCCCTGCTACCATTACTGAAGCTTTCTTT.

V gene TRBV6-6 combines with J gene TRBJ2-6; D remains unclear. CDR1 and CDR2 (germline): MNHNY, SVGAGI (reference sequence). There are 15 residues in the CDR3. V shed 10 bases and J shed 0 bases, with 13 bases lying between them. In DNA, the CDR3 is TGTGCCACTATCCATCGGATCTCTGGGGCCAACGTCCTGACTTTC. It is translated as CATIHRISGANVLTF.

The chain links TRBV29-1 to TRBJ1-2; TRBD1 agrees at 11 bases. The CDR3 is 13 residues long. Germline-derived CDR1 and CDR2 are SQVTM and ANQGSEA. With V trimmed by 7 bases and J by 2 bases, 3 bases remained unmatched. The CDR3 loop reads CSARTGGNYGYTF. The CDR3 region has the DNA TGCAGCGCCAGGACAGGGGGCAACTATGGCTACACCTTC.

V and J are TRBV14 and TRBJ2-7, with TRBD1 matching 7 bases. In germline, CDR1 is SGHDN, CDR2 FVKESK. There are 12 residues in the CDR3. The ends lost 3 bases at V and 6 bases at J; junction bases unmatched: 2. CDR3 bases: TGTGCCAGCAGCCAGGGACAGCTCGAGCAGTACTTC. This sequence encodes CASSQGQLEQYF.

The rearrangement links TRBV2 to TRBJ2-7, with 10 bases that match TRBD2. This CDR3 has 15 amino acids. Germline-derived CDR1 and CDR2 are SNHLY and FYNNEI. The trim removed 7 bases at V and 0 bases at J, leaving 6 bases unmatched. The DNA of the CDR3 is TGTGCCAGCACCCCTAGCGGGGGAAACTCCTACGAGCAGTACTTC. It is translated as CASTPSGGNSYEQYF.

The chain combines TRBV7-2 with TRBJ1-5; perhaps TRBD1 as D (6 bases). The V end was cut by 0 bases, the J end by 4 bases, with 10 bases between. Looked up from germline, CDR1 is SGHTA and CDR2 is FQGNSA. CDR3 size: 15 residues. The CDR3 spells CASSLAGASNQPQHF. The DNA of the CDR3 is TGTGCCAGCAGCTTAGCGGGGGCCTCGAATCAGCCCCAGCATTTT.

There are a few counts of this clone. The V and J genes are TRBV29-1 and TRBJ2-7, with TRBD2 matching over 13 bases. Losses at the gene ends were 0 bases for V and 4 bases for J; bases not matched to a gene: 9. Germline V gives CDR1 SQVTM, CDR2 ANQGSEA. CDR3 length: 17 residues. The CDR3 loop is CSVEDSGTSGIMYEQYF. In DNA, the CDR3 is TGCAGCGTTGAAGACTCCGGGACTAGCGGGATTATGTACGAGCAGTACTTC.

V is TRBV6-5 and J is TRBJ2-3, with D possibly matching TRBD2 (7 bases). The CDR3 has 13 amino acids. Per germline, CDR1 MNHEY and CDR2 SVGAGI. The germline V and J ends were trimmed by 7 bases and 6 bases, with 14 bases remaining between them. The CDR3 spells CASNLGGDDTQYF. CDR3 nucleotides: TGTGCCAGCAACTTAGGGGGGGACGATACGCAGTATTTT.

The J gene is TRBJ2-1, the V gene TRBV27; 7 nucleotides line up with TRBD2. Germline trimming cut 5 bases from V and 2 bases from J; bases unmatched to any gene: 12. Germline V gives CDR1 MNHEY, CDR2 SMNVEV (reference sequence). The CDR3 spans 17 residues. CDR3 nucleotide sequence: TGTGCCAGCAGTCCGTGGTCTGGGGGAGGGACCTACAATGAGCAGTTCTTC. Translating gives CASSPWSGGGTYNEQFF.

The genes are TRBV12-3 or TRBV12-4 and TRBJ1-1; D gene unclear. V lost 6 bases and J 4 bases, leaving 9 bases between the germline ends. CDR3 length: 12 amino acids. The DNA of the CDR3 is TGTGCCAGCAGCCCCCGCGGCACTGAAGCTTTCTTT. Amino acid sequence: CASSPRGTEAFF.

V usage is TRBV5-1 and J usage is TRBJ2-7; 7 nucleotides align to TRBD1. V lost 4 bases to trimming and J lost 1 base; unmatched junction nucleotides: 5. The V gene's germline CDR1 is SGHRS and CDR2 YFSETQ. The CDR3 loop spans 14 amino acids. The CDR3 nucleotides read TGCGCCAGCAGCCTTCAACAGGGGTCCTACGAGCAGTACTTC. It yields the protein CASSLQQGSYEQYF.

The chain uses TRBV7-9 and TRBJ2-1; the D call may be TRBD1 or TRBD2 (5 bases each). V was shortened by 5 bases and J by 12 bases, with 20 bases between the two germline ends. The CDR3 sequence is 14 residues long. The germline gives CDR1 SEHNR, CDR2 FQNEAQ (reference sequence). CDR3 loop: CASSALEGTSRQFF. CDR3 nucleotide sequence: TGTGCCAGCAGCGCCCTCGAAGGGACCTCAAGGCAGTTCTTC.

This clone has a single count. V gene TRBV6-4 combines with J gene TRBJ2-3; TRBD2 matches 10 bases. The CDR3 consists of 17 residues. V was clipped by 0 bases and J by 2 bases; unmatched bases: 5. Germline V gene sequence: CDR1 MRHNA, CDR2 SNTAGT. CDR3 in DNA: TGTGCCAGCAGTGACTCCGGTAGCGGGGGGAACACAGATACGCAGTATTTT. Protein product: CASSDSGSGGNTDTQYF.

CDR3 nucleotides: TGTGCCAGCAGTGAGGCCTCGGGACTAGCGGGAAGGGTTGAGCAGTTCTTC. This sequence encodes CASSEASGLAGRVEQFF. The V and J genes are TRBV6-2 or TRBV6-3 and TRBJ2-1, with 13 bases aligning to TRBD2. Trimming cost V 5 bases and J 9 bases; bases outside gene matches: 13. Germline V gene data show CDR1 as MNHEY and CDR2 as SVGEGT. The CDR3 is 17 residues long.

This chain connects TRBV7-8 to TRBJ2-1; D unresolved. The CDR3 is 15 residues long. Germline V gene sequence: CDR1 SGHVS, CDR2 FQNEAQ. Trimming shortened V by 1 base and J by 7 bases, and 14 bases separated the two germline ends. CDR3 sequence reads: CASSLGGIARNEQFF. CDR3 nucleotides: TGTGCCAGCAGCTTAGGGGGAATCGCTAGAAATGAGCAGTTCTTC.

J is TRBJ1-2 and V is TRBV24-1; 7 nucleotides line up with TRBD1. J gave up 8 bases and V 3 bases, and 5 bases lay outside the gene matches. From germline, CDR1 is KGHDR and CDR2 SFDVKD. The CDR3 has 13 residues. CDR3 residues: CATSDHRGGGYTF. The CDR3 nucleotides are TGTGCCACCAGTGATCACCGAGGGGGCGGCTACACCTTC.

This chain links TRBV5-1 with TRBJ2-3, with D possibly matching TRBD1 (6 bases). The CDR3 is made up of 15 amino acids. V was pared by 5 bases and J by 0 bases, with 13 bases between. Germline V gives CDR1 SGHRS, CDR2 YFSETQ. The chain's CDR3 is CASSIQTGSTDTQYF. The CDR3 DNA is TGCGCCAGCAGTATACAGACAGGTAGCACAGATACGCAGTATTTT.

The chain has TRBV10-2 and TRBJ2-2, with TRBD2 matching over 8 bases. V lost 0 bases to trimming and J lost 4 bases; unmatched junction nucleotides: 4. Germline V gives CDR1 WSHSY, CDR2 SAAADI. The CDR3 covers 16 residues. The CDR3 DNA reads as TGCGCCAGCAGTGAGTCGGCGGGAGGATCCACCGGGGAGCTGTTTTTT. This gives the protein CASSESAGGSTGELFF.

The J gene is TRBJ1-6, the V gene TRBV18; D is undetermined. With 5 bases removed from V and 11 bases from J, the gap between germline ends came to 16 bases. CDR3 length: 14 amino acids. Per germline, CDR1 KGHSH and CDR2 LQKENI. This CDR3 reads CASSTTTQVAPLHF. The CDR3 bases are TGTGCCAGCTCAACCACTACCCAGGTAGCACCCCTCCACTTT.